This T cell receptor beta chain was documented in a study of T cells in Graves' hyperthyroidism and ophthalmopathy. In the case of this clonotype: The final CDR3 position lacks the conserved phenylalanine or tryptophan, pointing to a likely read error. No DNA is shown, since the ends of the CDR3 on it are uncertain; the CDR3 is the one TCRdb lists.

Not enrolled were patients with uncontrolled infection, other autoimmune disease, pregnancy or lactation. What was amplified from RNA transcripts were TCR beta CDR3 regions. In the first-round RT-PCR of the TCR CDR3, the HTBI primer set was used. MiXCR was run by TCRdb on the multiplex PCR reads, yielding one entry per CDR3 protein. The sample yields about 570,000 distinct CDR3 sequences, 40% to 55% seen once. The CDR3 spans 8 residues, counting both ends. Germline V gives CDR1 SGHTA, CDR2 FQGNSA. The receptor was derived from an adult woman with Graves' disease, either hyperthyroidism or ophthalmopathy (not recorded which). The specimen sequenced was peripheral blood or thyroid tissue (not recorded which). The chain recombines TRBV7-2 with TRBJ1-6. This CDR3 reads CASSLGTH.